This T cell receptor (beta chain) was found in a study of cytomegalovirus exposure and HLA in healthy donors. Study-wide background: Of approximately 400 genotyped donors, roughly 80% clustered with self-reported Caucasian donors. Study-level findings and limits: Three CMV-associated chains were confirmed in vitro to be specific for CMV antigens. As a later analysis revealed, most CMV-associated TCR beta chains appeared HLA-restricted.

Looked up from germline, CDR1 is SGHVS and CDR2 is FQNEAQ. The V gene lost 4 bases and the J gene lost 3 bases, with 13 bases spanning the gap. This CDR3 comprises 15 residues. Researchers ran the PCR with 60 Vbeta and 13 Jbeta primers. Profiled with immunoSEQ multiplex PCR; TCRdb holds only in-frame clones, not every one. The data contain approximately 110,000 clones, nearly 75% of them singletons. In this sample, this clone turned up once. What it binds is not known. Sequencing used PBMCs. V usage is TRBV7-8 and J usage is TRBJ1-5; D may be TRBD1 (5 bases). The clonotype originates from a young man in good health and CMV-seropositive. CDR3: CASSSDSLDNQPQHF. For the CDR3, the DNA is TGTGCCAGCAGCTCCGACAGTCTTGACAATCAGCCCCAGCATTTT.